The 12 T cell receptor beta chains below come from one sample, sequenced in a study of identical twins. TCRdb itself ran the 5' RACE reads through MiXCR, one entry per CDR3 protein. The data contain approximately 550,000 distinct CDR3 sequences, 20% to 25% of them seen just once; the ten biggest clones take up about 0.48%. These data were also reused for a study on yellow fever vaccine responses in identical twins.

The sequenced sample was CD4+ T cells sorted from blood. Receptors were obtained from a woman aged 18-29 years in good health.

This clonotype showed up many times. The V and J genes are TRBV7-2 and TRBJ2-1, with 11 nucleotides matching TRBD2. The CDR3 runs 14 residues. The V gene end was trimmed by 5 bases and the J gene end by 6 bases; junction bases not matched to a gene: 3. The V gene's germline CDR1 is SGHTA and CDR2 FQGNSA. The CDR3: CASSRLAGTNEQFF. Written as DNA, the CDR3 is TGTGCCAGCAGCCGACTAGCGGGGACCAATGAGCAGTTCTTC. The entire variable domain, with the rest obtained from reference TRBV7-2 and TRBJ2-1, is as follows: GAGVSQSPSNKVTEKGKDVELRCDPISGHTALYWYRQSLGQGLEFLIYFQGNSAPDKSGLPSDRFSAERTGGSVSTLTIQRTQQEDSAVYLCASSRLAGTNEQFFGPGTRLTVL.

The chain uses TRBV12-3 or TRBV12-4 and TRBJ2-1, with TRBD2 as a possible D gene (6 bases). The length of the CDR3 is 15 residues. V lost 5 bases, J lost 10 bases, and 21 bases lay in between. The CDR3 DNA follows: TGTGCCAGCAGTCAACAACCAATCGGGGACTCAGAGCAGTTCTTC. The encoded protein is CASSQQPIGDSEQFF.

This clonotype has only a few counts. The chain couples TRBV11-1 to TRBJ2-1; 8 bases fit TRBD1. The CDR3 has 19 residues. V dropped 1 base and J dropped 0; count of bases not matched to a gene: 11. CDR1 is SGHAT and CDR2 is FQDESV in the germline V gene (reference sequence). In nucleotides, the CDR3 is TGTGCCAGCAGCTTAGTTGTCAGGGGGCTAATAAGCTCCTACAATGAGCAGTTCTTC. Translated, it gives CASSLVVRGLISSYNEQFF.

This clonotype showed up just a few times. The chain couples TRBV29-1 to TRBJ2-3; TRBD2 might be the D (6 bases). The germline V gene encodes CDR1 SQVTM and CDR2 ANQGSEA. The CDR3 has 13 amino acids. The V end lost 7 bases, the J end lost 2 bases, and 13 bases lay between the germline ends. The CDR3 reads CSALTSFTDTQYF. CDR3 nucleotide sequence: TGCAGCGCCCTAACTAGCTTCACAGATACGCAGTATTTT.

J is TRBJ2-7 and V is TRBV4-1, with TRBD2 identical over 11 bases. The V and J ends lost 2 bases and 5 bases, in that order; junction bases with no gene match: 8. Germline V gene data show CDR1 as MGHRA and CDR2 as YSYEKL. The CDR3 length is 16 residues. In DNA form, the CDR3 reads TGCGCCAGCAGCCAACCTGGACTAGCGGGCATCAACGAGCAGTACTTC. Translation gives CASSQPGLAGINEQYF.

This clonotype turned up a few times. J is TRBJ2-7 and V is TRBV15; D is perhaps TRBD2 (6 bases). V was trimmed by 4 bases and J by 3 bases, leaving 16 bases between them. CDR3 length: 15 amino acids. The V gene's germline CDR1 is LNHNV and CDR2 YYDKDF (reference sequence). The CDR3 spells CATSNLFGGIYEQYV. The CDR3 coding sequence is TGTGCCACCAGCAACCTTTTTGGAGGGATCTACGAGCAGTACGTC.

This chain uses TRBV20-1 with TRBJ2-5; TRBD2 is a possible D gene (6 bases). Trimming took 6 bases from V and 5 from J, leaving 10 bases between them. Germline CDR1 reads DFQATT; CDR2 reads SNEGSKA (reference sequence). The CDR3 length is 11 residues. As DNA, the CDR3 is TGCAGTGCCCCTCGGGGGGAGACCCAGTACTTC. This codes for CSAPRGETQYF.

The chain links TRBV2 to TRBJ1-1; D is perhaps TRBD1 (5 bases). Trimming cost V 0 bases and J 6 bases, with 11 bases left between them. Germline lookup yields CDR1 SNHLY and CDR2 FYNNEI. The CDR3 covers 14 residues. This CDR3 is CASSEAIQGPEAFF. CDR3 DNA sequence: TGTGCCAGCAGTGAAGCCATCCAGGGCCCTGAAGCTTTCTTT.

The V gene is TRBV12-3 or TRBV12-4, the J gene TRBJ2-5; 9 bases are a match to TRBD1. The J segment lost 3 bases and the V segment lost 1 base, leaving 6 bases of the junction unmatched. The CDR3 consists of 16 residues. The chain's CDR3 is CASSLGWTGAEETQYF. CDR3 DNA sequence: TGTGCCAGCAGTTTAGGTTGGACAGGGGCCGAAGAGACCCAGTACTTC.

The rearrangement joins TRBV5-1 to TRBJ2-5; TRBD2 matches at 9 bases. Germline V CDR1 and CDR2: SGHRS, YFSETQ. The length of the CDR3 is 16 residues. J gave up 5 bases and V 0 bases, and 8 bases lay outside the gene matches. This CDR3 reads CASSLEAGGPRETQYF. Written as DNA, the CDR3 is TGCGCCAGCAGCTTGGAGGCGGGAGGGCCCAGGGAGACCCAGTACTTC.

This clonotype has a handful of counts. The chain has TRBV10-3 and TRBJ2-2; 11 bases agree with TRBD2. Germline CDR1 ENHRY, CDR2 SYGVKD. CDR3 length: 14 amino acids. The V and J ends lost 11 bases and 3 bases, in that order; junction bases with no gene match: 5. In nucleotides, the CDR3 is TGTGCCGTCCGACTAGCGGGGTACACCGGGGAGCTGTTTTTT. Translating gives CAVRLAGYTGELFF.

This chain links TRBV9 with TRBJ2-1; D is unclear. Trimming left V 1 base short and J 5 bases short, with 7 bases between. CDR3 length: 13 amino acids. Germline V gene lookup returns CDR1 SGDLS and CDR2 YYNGEE. The CDR3 DNA is TGTGCCAGCAGCGTAAACCTGCACAATGAGCAGTTCTTC. It codes for CASSVNLHNEQFF.